What follows are 11 T cell receptor beta chains derived from one specimen sequenced in a study of naive and memory T cell subsets. Overall study results and limits: Possibly reflecting memory cells re-expressing CD45RA, a few larger clonotypes occurred in naive repertoires, especially CD8.

Both TRBC1 and TRBC2 were covered by a beta constant-region primer of two equimolar oligonucleotides. The ligated cDNA underwent four PCR rounds using SP2 and nested alpha and beta constant-region primers. In TCRdb, the UMI-ligation and nested PCR reads were re-called with MiXCR into one record per CDR3 protein. Of 150,000 or so distinct CDR3 sequences listed, roughly 22% are singletons. No antigen has been identified for these receptors. The sequencing sample was made of naive CD4+ T cells from blood. All receptors come from a human donor in good health.

This clonotype has more than one count but fewer than ten. The chain links TRBV5-1 to TRBJ2-1; D gene uncertain. V was trimmed by 1 base and J by 0 bases, leaving 11 bases between them. The CDR3 has 16 residues. The germline V gene encodes CDR1 SGHRS and CDR2 YFSETQ. The CDR3 DNA reads as TGCGCCAGCAGCTTGTATAGCTTAAGCTCCTACAATGAGCAGTTCTTC. The encoded protein is CASSLYSLSSYNEQFF.

This clonotype occurred a few times. V is TRBV30 and J is TRBJ2-5; no clear D. V was cut by 0 bases and J by 4 bases, with 12 bases left in between. Germline V gives CDR1 GTSNPN, CDR2 SVGIG (reference sequence). There are 14 residues in the CDR3. The CDR3 sequence is CAWSVLGGGETQYF. The CDR3 coding sequence is TGTGCCTGGAGTGTACTTGGTGGTGGAGAGACCCAGTACTTC.

This clonotype was recorded many times. The chain uses TRBV5-1 and TRBJ1-3; D is possibly TRBD1 (5 bases). V lost 0 bases and J 4 bases, leaving 20 bases between the germline ends. Germline-derived CDR1 and CDR2 are SGHRS and YFSETQ. The CDR3 contains 18 residues. CDR3 region: CASSLAPGMVLGGNTIYF. CDR3 DNA: TGCGCCAGCAGCTTGGCGCCAGGGATGGTGCTCGGCGGAAACACCATATATTTT. Complete variable domain (other parts from reference TRBV5-1 and TRBJ1-3): KAGVTQTPRYLIKTRGQQVTLSCSPISGHRSVSWYQQTPGQGLQFLFEYFSETQRNKGNFPGRFSGRQFSNSRSEMNVSTLELGDSALYLCASSLAPGMVLGGNTIYFGEGSWLTVV.

This clonotype was seen repeatedly, ten times or more. This chain links TRBV5-1 with TRBJ2-7; D possibly corresponds to TRBD1 (6 bases). V shed 3 bases and J shed 1 base, with 8 bases lying between them. CDR1 SGHRS and CDR2 YFSETQ come from the germline V gene. There are 13 residues in the CDR3. CDR3 sequence reads: CASSWGQSYEQYF. The CDR3 nucleotides read TGCGCCAGCAGCTGGGGACAATCCTACGAGCAGTACTTC.

The chain recombines TRBV9 with TRBJ2-2; D gene uncertain. The CDR3 spans 16 residues. Germline CDR1 is SGDLS and CDR2 is YYNGEE. Trimming cost V 4 bases and J 6 bases, with 19 bases left between them. The CDR3 protein is CASSPSAQASPGELFF. CDR3 nucleotide sequence: TGTGCCAGCAGCCCCTCGGCCCAGGCGTCCCCCGGGGAGCTGTTTTTT.

This chain uses TRBV20-1 with TRBJ2-3; TRBD1 aligns across 12 bases. Trimming at V came to 0 bases and at J to 2 bases, leaving 3 bases not matched to a gene. This CDR3 is 16 amino acids long. Germline V CDR1 and CDR2: DFQATT, SNEGSKA (reference sequence). CDR3 DNA sequence: TGCAGTGCTAGAGATGGGGACAGGGGGCTCACAGATACGCAGTATTTT. Protein sequence: CSARDGDRGLTDTQYF.

This clonotype was counted a few times. This sequence joins TRBV7-9 and TRBJ1-2; D is undetermined. The ends were cut back, 1 base at V and 7 bases at J, with 13 bases in the middle. This CDR3 has 14 amino acids. Germline assignment: CDR1 SEHNR and CDR2 FQNEAQ (reference sequence). CDR3 sequence reads: CASSLDSPIGGYTF. As DNA, the CDR3 is TGTGCCAGCAGCTTAGATTCTCCAATTGGTGGCTACACCTTC.

CDR3 sequence reads: CASSSAVPETQYF. As DNA, the CDR3 is TGTGCCAGCAGCTCCGCCGTCCCGGAGACCCAGTACTTC. The chain couples TRBV7-2 to TRBJ2-5; D is unclear. V lost 4 bases and J 5 bases, leaving 11 bases between the germline ends. The CDR3 loop spans 13 amino acids. CDR1 SGHTA and CDR2 FQGNSA come from the germline V gene.

The chain recombines TRBV6-2 or TRBV6-3 with TRBJ2-5; D is ambiguous. Trimming cost V 7 bases and J 5 bases, with 14 bases left between them. The CDR3 spans 13 residues. The V gene's germline CDR1 is MNHEY and CDR2 SVGEGT. This CDR3 reads CASTDPRRETQYF. The CDR3 region has the DNA TGTGCCAGCACCGACCCCCGACGGGAGACCCAGTACTTC.

The genes are TRBV28 and TRBJ1-1; 7 bases are shared with TRBD1. The trim removed 6 bases at V and 8 bases at J, leaving 9 bases unmatched. The V gene's germline CDR1 is MDHEN and CDR2 SYDVKM. The CDR3 runs 13 residues. The CDR3 nucleotides are TGTGCCAGCAGGAAACAGGGGAACAGGGAAGCTTTCTTT. It specifies CASRKQGNREAFF.

Here the CDR3 reads CASSLQGYTGELFF. For the CDR3, the DNA is TGTGCCAGCAGTTTACAGGGATACACCGGGGAGCTGTTTTTT. The rearrangement uses TRBV27 and TRBJ2-2; perhaps TRBD1 as D (5 bases). CDR3 size: 14 residues. Germline values: CDR1 MNHEY, CDR2 SMNVEV (reference sequence). V was cut by 2 bases and J by 3 bases, with 7 bases left in between.